The 24 T cell receptor beta chains below come from one sample, sequenced in a study of blood T cells in healthy people across ages. Then a second PCR, running roughly 7 to 11 cycles, was carried out with a sample-barcoded 5' primer and a J-beta primer mix. TCRdb reprocessed the 5' RACE reads with MiXCR, giving one entry per CDR3 protein. Of roughly 680,000 distinct CDR3 sequences in the sample, about 50% were seen once. Sample: blood. These TCRs come from a woman of 80 years or more in good health.

The V gene is TRBV6-1, the J gene TRBJ2-1; TRBD1 matches 8 bases. This CDR3 is built from 16 residues. The germline gives CDR1 MNHNS, CDR2 SASEGT. V lost 6 bases to trimming and J lost 5 bases; unmatched junction nucleotides: 12. The CDR3 reads CASSWEKGQAHNEQFF. In nucleotides, the CDR3 is TGTGCCAGCAGCTGGGAAAAGGGACAGGCCCACAATGAGCAGTTCTTC.

In its sample, this clonotype was seen many times. The chain combines TRBV5-1 with TRBJ2-1; TRBD2 aligns across 7 bases. Germline-derived CDR1 and CDR2 are SGHRS and YFSETQ. CDR3 length equals 15 residues. V was pared by 4 bases and J by 6 bases, with 10 bases of the junction left unmatched. The DNA for the CDR3 is TGCGCCAGCAGCACCGGACTAGTGGGTGGCAATGAGCAGTTCTTC. Its translation: CASSTGLVGGNEQFF. The full variable domain, completed using reference TRBV5-1 and TRBJ2-1, is KAGVTQTPRYLIKTRGQQVTLSCSPISGHRSVSWYQQTPGQGLQFLFEYFSETQRNKGNFPGRFSGRQFSNSRSEMNVSTLELGDSALYLCASSTGLVGGNEQFFGPGTRLTVL.

The chain recombines TRBV20-1 with TRBJ2-7; D may correspond to TRBD1 or TRBD2 (5 bases each). V was pared by 1 base and J by 3 bases, with 10 bases between. This CDR3 comprises 13 residues. Germline CDR1 and CDR2: DFQATT and SNEGSKA (reference sequence). The DNA of the CDR3 is TGCAGTGCTAGAGGGGGGTTCGACTACGAGCAGTACTTC. As protein: CSARGGFDYEQYF.

The chain employs TRBV2 and TRBJ1-1; D perhaps matches TRBD1 (5 bases). Per germline, CDR1 SNHLY and CDR2 FYNNEI. The CDR3 contains 17 residues. The V gene lost 7 bases and the J gene lost 0 bases, with 21 bases spanning the gap. The CDR3 is CASTITGLRYMNTEAFF. The CDR3 DNA reads TGTGCCAGCACTATAACAGGCCTTCGGTATATGAACACTGAAGCTTTCTTT.

In regard to this clonotype: An end of the junction differs from the germline gene, which may be a read error. V and J are TRBV4-2 and TRBJ1-1, with unresolved D. CDR1 and CDR2 from the germline V gene are LGHNA and YNFKEQ. CDR3 length equals 18 residues. The CDR3 region is CAGSQDLAYSPGNTEAFF. The CDR3 nucleotides are TGTGCCGGCAGCCAAGACCTCGCGTATTCCCCGGGAAACACTGAAGCTTTCTTT.

V and J are TRBV30 and TRBJ2-7; a possible D gene is TRBD2 (6 bases). This CDR3 is 16 amino acids long. Trimming took 6 bases from V and 6 from J, leaving 27 bases between them. Germline V gene lookup returns CDR1 GTSNPN and CDR2 SVGIG (reference sequence). The CDR3: CACSRCGSGVMGEQYF. CDR3 nucleotides: TGTGCCTGTTCCCGCTGCGGGTCGGGAGTAATGGGCGAGCAGTACTTC.

The chain joins TRBV12-3 or TRBV12-4 to TRBJ2-6; 7 bases map to TRBD1. J lost 0 bases, V lost 6 bases, and 17 bases had no gene match. CDR3 length: 20 residues. The CDR3 spells CASRAARFRDRNSGANVLTF. CDR3 bases: TGTGCCAGCAGGGCCGCCCGGTTCCGGGACAGAAACTCTGGGGCCAACGTCCTGACTTTC.

To note about this clonotype: A much larger clone differs from this one at a single base, so this may be a read error. J is TRBJ2-6 and V is TRBV20-1; D gene uncertain. The CDR3 runs to 14 residues. CDR1 and CDR2 (germline): DFQATT, SNEGSKA (reference sequence). V lost 6 bases to trimming and J lost 1 base, with 10 bases between them. This CDR3 reads CSAKSASGANVLTF. DNA for the CDR3: TGCAGTGCCAAAAGTGCATCTGGGGCCAACGTCCTGACTTTC.

This clonotype has more than one count but fewer than ten. The rearrangement joins TRBV10-3 to TRBJ1-2; TRBD1 matches 7 bases. The CDR3 totals 13 residues. Per the germline V gene, CDR1 is ENHRY and CDR2 is SYGVKD. Trimming took 4 bases from V and 9 from J; bases not matched to a gene: 8. The DNA for the CDR3 is TGTGCCATCAGTGGTACAGGGGAAGGGAGCTACACCTTC. Translation gives CAISGTGEGSYTF.

This clonotype was detected many times. The rearrangement uses TRBV5-1 and TRBJ2-1, with D unclear. Germline-derived CDR1 and CDR2 are SGHRS and YFSETQ. This CDR3 spans 15 amino acids. Deletions cut 4 bases from V and 0 bases from J, with 11 bases between. CDR3 sequence (DNA): TGCGCCAGCAGCCGTTACTCAAGCTCCTACAATGAGCAGTTCTTC. Residues: CASSRYSSSYNEQFF.

This clonotype came up many times. This chain links TRBV24-1 with TRBJ2-3, with TRBD1 matching 11 bases. V shed 5 bases and J 3 bases; nucleotides not matched to a gene: 3. The CDR3 consists of 15 residues. Germline CDR1 reads KGHDR; CDR2 reads SFDVKD. The CDR3 coding sequence is TGTGCCACCAGTGGGGGACAGGGGGTGACAGATACGCAGTATTTT. Protein: CATSGGQGVTDTQYF.

The genes are TRBV29-1 and TRBJ2-7; D ambiguous. Germline V gene sequence: CDR1 SQVTM, CDR2 ANQGSEA. V was clipped by 7 bases and J by 1 base, with 17 bases between them. The CDR3 spans 14 residues. The DNA for the CDR3 is TGCAGCGCAAAGAAGCAGCAGGCGTCCTACGAGCAGTACTTC. Translating gives CSAKKQQASYEQYF.

There are a few counts of this clonotype. This chain uses TRBV5-1 with TRBJ2-5; D gene ambiguous. V lost 0 bases and J lost 11, with 14 bases in between. In germline, CDR1 is SGHRS, CDR2 YFSETQ. The CDR3 spans 13 residues. CDR3 DNA sequence: TGCGCCAGCAGCTTGGTCTCAAACAATGAGCAGTACTTC. It is translated as CASSLVSNNEQYF.

This chain links TRBV12-3 or TRBV12-4 with TRBJ2-5; 7 bases are shared with TRBD2. The CDR3 covers 16 residues. The V and J ends lost 7 bases and 5 bases, in that order; junction bases with no gene match: 16. The DNA for the CDR3 is TGTGCCAGCAAAGCTACCGGGACTCCGGGGGGTGAGACCCAGTACTTC. Its translation is CASKATGTPGGETQYF.

The sample holds a few counts of this clonotype. The rearrangement links TRBV27 to TRBJ2-1; D may correspond to TRBD1 or TRBD2 (5 bases each). Germline values: CDR1 MNHEY, CDR2 SMNVEV (reference sequence). V was trimmed by 5 bases and J by 5 bases, leaving 13 bases between them. CDR3 length equals 14 residues. CDR3 sequence: CASSVNGAHNEQFF. The CDR3 DNA reads TGTGCCAGCAGTGTGAACGGGGCCCACAATGAGCAGTTCTTC.

This clonotype was observed at least ten times. This chain uses TRBV27 with TRBJ2-7; 13 positions agree with TRBD2. Germline trimming cut 3 bases from V and 5 bases from J; bases unmatched to any gene: 10. Per germline, CDR1 MNHEY and CDR2 SMNVEV (reference sequence). The CDR3 has 17 residues. The DNA for the CDR3 is TGTGCCAGCAGTTTCCTCCCGACTAGCGGGAGGACAGACGAGCAGTACTTC. This gives the protein CASSFLPTSGRTDEQYF.

There are many counts of this clonotype. The gene calls are TRBV28 and TRBJ2-7, with 7 bases fitting TRBD1. CDR3 size: 15 residues. V dropped 3 bases and J dropped 0; count of bases not matched to a gene: 5. The germline V gene encodes CDR1 MDHEN and CDR2 SYDVKM. CDR3 sequence reads: CASSFTGANSYEQYF. The CDR3, as DNA: TGTGCCAGCAGTTTCACAGGGGCGAACTCCTACGAGCAGTACTTC.

The rearrangement joins TRBV9 to TRBJ2-1; no reliable D call. The CDR3 runs to 17 residues. With 4 bases removed from V and 0 bases from J, the gap between germline ends came to 17 bases. Germline-derived CDR1 and CDR2 are SGDLS and YYNGEE. CDR3 sequence: CASSPAPRRGSYNEQFF. In DNA form, the CDR3 reads TGTGCCAGCAGCCCCGCCCCCCGACGAGGCTCCTACAATGAGCAGTTCTTC.

The sample holds many counts of this clonotype. The V gene is TRBV7-2, the J gene TRBJ1-4; a possible D gene is TRBD1 (5 bases). The CDR3 runs to 13 residues. From germline, CDR1 is SGHTA and CDR2 FQGNSA. The V end lost 7 bases, the J end lost 8 bases, and 14 bases lay between the germline ends. The CDR3: CASTIREGEKLFF. Written as DNA, the CDR3 is TGTGCCAGCACTATCAGGGAGGGCGAAAAACTGTTTTTT.

This clonotype appeared a single time. The chain recombines TRBV20-1 with TRBJ1-1; 7 nucleotides match TRBD1. The CDR3 runs 12 residues. V lost 6 bases, J lost 6 bases, and 7 bases stayed unmatched. Germline loops: CDR1 DFQATT, CDR2 SNEGSKA (reference sequence). This chain's CDR3 is CSAWTGNAEAFF. The DNA for the CDR3 is TGCAGTGCCTGGACAGGAAACGCTGAAGCTTTCTTT.

The rearrangement joins TRBV10-3 to TRBJ2-7, with TRBD1 identical over 8 bases. The ends lost 7 bases at V and 5 bases at J; junction bases unmatched: 10. From germline, CDR1 is ENHRY and CDR2 SYGVKD. There are 14 residues in the CDR3. CDR3 DNA sequence: TGTGCCATCATGTCGGACAGGGTCGTCCACGAGCAGTACTTC. Protein sequence: CAIMSDRVVHEQYF.

This clonotype showed up just once. Just one base apart from a much larger clone, this may be a read error. V is TRBV25-1 and J is TRBJ2-5; tentatively, D is TRBD1 (6 bases). From germline, CDR1 is MGHDK and CDR2 SYGVNS. CDR3 length: 13 amino acids. The CDR3, as DNA: TGTGCCAGCAGTAGACAGGAACAAGAGACCCGGTACTTC. Residues: CASSRQEQETRYF.

This clonotype was recorded a few times. The chain has TRBV5-1 and TRBJ1-4, with 8 bases fitting TRBD1. Germline V CDR1 and CDR2: SGHRS, YFSETQ. The CDR3 covers 15 residues. The V gene end was trimmed by 6 bases and the J gene end by 8 bases; junction bases not matched to a gene: 12. CDR3 sequence (DNA): TGCGCCAGCACTCTTCGGACAGGGTCCCCCGAAAAACTGTTTTTT. Translation gives CASTLRTGSPEKLFF.

The table lists this clonotype with a count of one. The chain links TRBV5-1 to TRBJ2-7; TRBD1 is a possible D gene (5 bases). V dropped 1 base and J dropped 7 bases, with 15 bases sitting between them. The CDR3 runs 14 residues. Germline V gene data show CDR1 as SGHRS and CDR2 as YFSETQ. The CDR3 is CASSLLGQTDEQYF. Written as DNA, the CDR3 is TGCGCCAGCAGCTTGTTGGGGCAGACGGATGAGCAGTACTTC.